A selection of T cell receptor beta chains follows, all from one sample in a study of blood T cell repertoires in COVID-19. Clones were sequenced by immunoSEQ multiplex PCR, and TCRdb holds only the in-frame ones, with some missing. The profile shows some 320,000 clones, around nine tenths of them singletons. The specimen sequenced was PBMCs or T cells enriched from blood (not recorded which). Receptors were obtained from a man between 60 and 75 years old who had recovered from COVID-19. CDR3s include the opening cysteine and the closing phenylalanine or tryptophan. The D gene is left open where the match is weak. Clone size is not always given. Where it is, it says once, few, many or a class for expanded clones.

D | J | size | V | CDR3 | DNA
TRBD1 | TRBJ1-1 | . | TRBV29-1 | CSVDGQGAYREAFF | TGCAGCGTGGATGGACAGGGGGCCTACAGGGAAGCTTTCTTT
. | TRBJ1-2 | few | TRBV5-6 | CASSELGATPYGYTF | TGTGCCAGCAGCGAACTGGGGGCAACCCCCTATGGCTACACCTTC
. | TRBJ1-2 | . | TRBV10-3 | CAISGKVGTTTPKANYGYTF | TGTGCCATCAGTGGCAAAGTCGGGACTACAACCCCTAAAGCTAACTATGGCTACACCTTC
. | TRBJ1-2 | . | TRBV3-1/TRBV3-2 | CASSQLRGSGGYTF | TGTGCCAGCAGCCAACTTAGGGGGAGCGGTGGCTACACCTTC
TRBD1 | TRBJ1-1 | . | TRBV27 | CASKWMGTDRAEAFF | TGTGCCAGCAAATGGATGGGAACTGACAGGGCCGAAGCTTTCTTT
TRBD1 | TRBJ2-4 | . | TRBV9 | CASSVGDRGPKNIQYF | TGTGCCAGCAGCGTAGGGGACAGGGGGCCCAAAAACATTCAGTACTTC
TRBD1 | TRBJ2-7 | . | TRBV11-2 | CASSYYPGTGLYEQYF | TGTGCCAGCAGTTATTATCCCGGGACAGGGTTGTACGAGCAGTACTTC
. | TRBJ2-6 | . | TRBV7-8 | CASSLRRGSEPGANVLTF | TGTGCCAGCAGCTTAAGGAGGGGCAGCGAACCAGGGGCCAACGTCCTGACTTTC
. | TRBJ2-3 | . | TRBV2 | CASSEGTETDTQYF | TGTGCCAGCAGTGAAGGGACAGAAACAGATACGCAGTATTTT
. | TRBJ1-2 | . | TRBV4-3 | CASSQDRGSYGYTF | TGCGCCAGCAGCCAAGATAGGGGTAGCTATGGCTACACCTTC
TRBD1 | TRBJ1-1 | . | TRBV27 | CASSLSTGVNTEAFF | TGTGCCAGCAGTTTATCGACAGGGGTGAACACTGAAGCTTTCTTT
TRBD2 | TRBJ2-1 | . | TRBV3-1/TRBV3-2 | CASSQDVRGVGNEQFF | TGTGCCAGCAGCCAAGATGTGCGGGGGGTAGGGAATGAGCAGTTCTTC
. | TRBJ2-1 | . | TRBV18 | CASSPARQSGSSYNEQFF | TGTGCCAGCTCACCAGCGCGTCAAAGCGGCAGCTCCTACAATGAGCAGTTCTTC
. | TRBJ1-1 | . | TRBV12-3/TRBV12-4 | CASRETGNTEAFF | TGTGCCAGCAGGGAGACAGGGAACACTGAAGCTTTCTTT
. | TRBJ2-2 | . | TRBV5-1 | CASSPQTPGASGELFF | TGCGCCAGCAGCCCCCAAACCCCAGGTGCGAGCGGGGAGCTGTTTTTT
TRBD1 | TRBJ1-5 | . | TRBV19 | CASTRTGELNQPQHF | TGTGCCAGTACTCGGACAGGAGAACTCAATCAGCCCCAGCATTTT
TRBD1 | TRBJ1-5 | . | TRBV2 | CASRTDRVGNQPQHF | TGTGCCAGCAGGACCGACAGGGTTGGCAATCAGCCCCAGCATTTT
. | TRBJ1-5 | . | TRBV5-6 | CASSLGGGSNQPQHF | TGTGCCAGCAGCTTGGGGGGAGGTAGCAATCAGCCCCAGCATTTT
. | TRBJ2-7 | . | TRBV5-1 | CASSLSTAYYEQYF | TGCGCCAGCAGCTTATCGACAGCCTATTACGAGCAGTACTTC
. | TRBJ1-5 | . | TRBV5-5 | CASSLDGYPGIQPQHF | TGTGCCAGCAGCTTGGACGGGTATCCTGGCATCCAGCCCCAGCATTTT
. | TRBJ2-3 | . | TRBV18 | CASSRTSTDTQYF | TGTGCCAGCTCACGGACTAGCACAGATACGCAGTATTTT
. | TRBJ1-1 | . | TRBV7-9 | CASRPRVIWDGAFF | TGTGCCAGCAGGCCCAGGGTGATATGGGATGGAGCTTTCTTT
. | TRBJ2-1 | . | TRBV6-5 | CASRSSLNEQFF | TGTGCCAGCAGGTCTAGCCTCAATGAGCAGTTCTTC
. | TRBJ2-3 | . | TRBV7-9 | CASSLGGLTSTDTQYF | TGTGCCAGCAGCTTAGGGGGGCTTACTAGCACAGATACGCAGTATTTT
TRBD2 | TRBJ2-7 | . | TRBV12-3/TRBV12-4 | CASRPSGGGKQYF | TGTGCCAGCAGGCCTAGCGGGGGGGGGAAGCAGTACTTC
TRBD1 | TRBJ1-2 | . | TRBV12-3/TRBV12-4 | CASSLTGAYGYTF | TGTGCCAGCAGTCTGACAGGGGCCTATGGCTACACCTTC
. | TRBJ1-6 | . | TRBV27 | CASSLGGSSYNSPLHF | TGTGCCAGCAGTTTAGGGGGGAGCTCCTATAATTCACCCCTCCACTTT